This note documents a single T cell receptor (beta chain) sequence. The sample comes from a study of CD8 T cells in Susac syndrome. Germline V gene data show CDR1 as MNHEY and CDR2 as SMNVEV (reference sequence). The length of the CDR3 is 13 residues. RNA totalling roughly 0.45 to 1 ug underwent reverse transcription with random hexamers. TCRdb reprocessed the immunoSEQ multiplex PCR reads with MiXCR, giving one entry per CDR3 protein. This table has fewer than 140,000 distinct CDR3 sequences, approximately 94% appearing once. The clonotype originates from a human donor with Susac syndrome. Sequencing was carried out using CD8+ T cells from PBMCs. The genes are TRBV27 and TRBJ2-7; possible D gene TRBD2, 6 bases. This chain's CDR3 is CATSSAGTYEQYF. CDR3 nucleotides: TGTGCAACCAGCAGTGCGGGAACCTACGAGCAGTACTTC.